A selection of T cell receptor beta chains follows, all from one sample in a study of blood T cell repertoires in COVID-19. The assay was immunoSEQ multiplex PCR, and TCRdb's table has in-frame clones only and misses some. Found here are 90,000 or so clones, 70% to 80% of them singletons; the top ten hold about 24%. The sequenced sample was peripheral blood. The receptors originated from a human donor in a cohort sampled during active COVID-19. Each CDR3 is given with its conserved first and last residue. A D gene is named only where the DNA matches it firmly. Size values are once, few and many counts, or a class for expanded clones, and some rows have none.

CDR3 DNA: TGTGCTAGTGGTTTGGTACTGGACAGGGGGGACAATGAGCAGTTCTTC
CDR3 protein: CASGLVLDRGDNEQFF
clone size: .
D gene: TRBD1
J gene: TRBJ2-1
V gene: TRBV12-5

CDR3 DNA: TGCGCCAGCAGCCCCTGGACAGGCAACATGAACACTGAAGCTTTCTTT
CDR3 protein: CASSPWTGNMNTEAFF
clone size: .
D gene: TRBD1
J gene: TRBJ1-1
V gene: TRBV5-1

CDR3 DNA: TGCGCCAGCAGCAAAGGGCGGGATAGTGCAGATACGCAGTATTTT
CDR3 protein: CASSKGRDSADTQYF
clone size: .
D gene: .
J gene: TRBJ2-3
V gene: TRBV5-1

CDR3 DNA: TGTGCCAGCAGCTTTCCCGGGACAGGGAATGAAAAACTGTTTTTT
CDR3 protein: CASSFPGTGNEKLFF
clone size: .
D gene: TRBD1
J gene: TRBJ1-4
V gene: TRBV7-9

CDR3 DNA: TGTGCCAGCAGCTCTTTGTCGGGAGTGACAGATACGCAGTATTTT
CDR3 protein: CASSSLSGVTDTQYF
clone size: .
D gene: .
J gene: TRBJ2-3
V gene: TRBV7-8

CDR3 DNA: TGCGCCAGCAGCTTTGGACAGGTTGGGGAGACCCAGTACTTC
CDR3 protein: CASSFGQVGETQYF
clone size: .
D gene: TRBD1
J gene: TRBJ2-5
V gene: TRBV5-1

CDR3 DNA: TGTGCCAGCAGCTTAGGAGCTGCGGAAACCTACGAGCAGTACTTC
CDR3 protein: CASSLGAAETYEQYF
clone size: .
D gene: .
J gene: TRBJ2-7
V gene: TRBV7-9

CDR3 DNA: TGTGCCTGGAGCACGGGACAGTACTCTGGAAACACCATATATTTT
CDR3 protein: CAWSTGQYSGNTIYF
clone size: .
D gene: TRBD1
J gene: TRBJ1-3
V gene: TRBV30

CDR3 DNA: TGCGCCAGCAGCTTGGGCGATAGCGGGGGCCCGGAGCAGTTCTTC
CDR3 protein: CASSLGDSGGPEQFF
clone size: .
D gene: TRBD2
J gene: TRBJ2-1
V gene: TRBV5-1

CDR3 DNA: TGTGCCAGCTCTCCAGGACAGGCGGAGGTCGGGGAGCTGTTTTTT
CDR3 protein: CASSPGQAEVGELFF
clone size: .
D gene: TRBD1
J gene: TRBJ2-2
V gene: TRBV18

CDR3 DNA: TGTGCCATCAGTGGGGGGCGGGGGACCTACGAGCAGTACTTC
CDR3 protein: CAISGGRGTYEQYF
clone size: once
D gene: .
J gene: TRBJ2-7
V gene: TRBV10-3

CDR3 DNA: TGTGCCAGCAGTCCCGGACAGAACTATGGCTACACCTTC
CDR3 protein: CASSPGQNYGYTF
clone size: .
D gene: .
J gene: TRBJ1-2
V gene: TRBV6-6

CDR3 DNA: TGCAGCGTTGCCGGGACAGGGGGCTCGTACACTGAAGCTTTCTTT
CDR3 protein: CSVAGTGGSYTEAFF
clone size: .
D gene: TRBD1
J gene: TRBJ1-1
V gene: TRBV29-1

CDR3 DNA: TGTGCCAGTAGTTCTCTGGGGCTTGGAAACACCATATATTTT
CDR3 protein: CASSSLGLGNTIYF
clone size: .
D gene: .
J gene: TRBJ1-3
V gene: TRBV19

CDR3 DNA: TGTGCCAGCAGCGGCGGGACGAACCAAGAGACCCAGTACTTC
CDR3 protein: CASSGGTNQETQYF
clone size: .
D gene: .
J gene: TRBJ2-5
V gene: TRBV21-1

CDR3 DNA: TGTGCCAGCAGTTTATTGAAGGGGAACTCACCCCTCCACTTT
CDR3 protein: CASSLLKGNSPLHF
clone size: .
D gene: .
J gene: TRBJ1-6
V gene: TRBV27

CDR3 DNA: TGTGCCAGCAGCTTACTAGCGGGAGGAGTGTTGAACACCGGGGAGCTGTTTTTT
CDR3 protein: CASSLLAGGVLNTGELFF
clone size: once
D gene: TRBD2
J gene: TRBJ2-2
V gene: TRBV5-8

CDR3 DNA: TGTGCCAGCAGTTTACGGGGCAGGGGCGTCGCTGAAGCTTTCTTT
CDR3 protein: CASSLRGRGVAEAFF
clone size: .
D gene: .
J gene: TRBJ1-1
V gene: TRBV28

CDR3 DNA: TGTGCCAGCTTCTCCAACCGAGAGCAAGAGACCCAGTACTTC
CDR3 protein: CASFSNREQETQYF
clone size: .
D gene: .
J gene: TRBJ2-5
V gene: TRBV18

CDR3 DNA: TGCGCCAGCAGCTTGGGACTTAACACCGGGGAGCTGTTTTTT
CDR3 protein: CASSLGLNTGELFF
clone size: .
D gene: .
J gene: TRBJ2-2
V gene: TRBV5-1

CDR3 DNA: TGCGCCAGCAGCCCTCGACTGAGCTACAATGAGCAGTTCTTC
CDR3 protein: CASSPRLSYNEQFF
clone size: .
D gene: .
J gene: TRBJ2-1
V gene: TRBV4-3

CDR3 DNA: TGTGCCAGCAGCACCCGGAGGTCCTACGAGCAGTACTTC
CDR3 protein: CASSTRRSYEQYF
clone size: .
D gene: .
J gene: TRBJ2-7
V gene: TRBV7-8

CDR3 DNA: TGTGCCAGCAGTGAAGCTATACAGGGTTGGTCCAAAAACATTCAGTACTTC
CDR3 protein: CASSEAIQGWSKNIQYF
clone size: few
D gene: .
J gene: TRBJ2-4
V gene: TRBV6-1

CDR3 DNA: TGTGCCACGAGCAATCAGCCCCAGCATTTT
CDR3 protein: CATSNQPQHF
clone size: .
D gene: .
J gene: TRBJ1-5
V gene: TRBV6-6

CDR3 DNA: TGTGCCAGCAGCGTAGATGGGGGCTCTTCACCCCTCCACTTT
CDR3 protein: CASSVDGGSSPLHF
clone size: .
D gene: .
J gene: TRBJ1-6
V gene: TRBV9

CDR3 DNA: TGTGCCAGCAGACCCGGGACTAGCGTCAATGAGCAGTTCTTC
CDR3 protein: CASRPGTSVNEQFF
clone size: .
D gene: TRBD2
J gene: TRBJ2-1
V gene: TRBV2

CDR3 DNA: TGCAGCGTTGGGGGACTAGCGGGAGCGAGGGTAGAGACCCAGTACTTC
CDR3 protein: CSVGGLAGARVETQYF
clone size: .
D gene: TRBD2
J gene: TRBJ2-5
V gene: TRBV29-1

CDR3 DNA: TGTGCCAGCAGTTACGTGGGGCCCTCCTACGAGCAGTACTTC
CDR3 protein: CASSYVGPSYEQYF
clone size: few
D gene: .
J gene: TRBJ2-7
V gene: TRBV6-2/TRBV6-3

CDR3 DNA: TGTGCCAGCAGATCACAGGGGGCAGAGGACACCGGGGAGCTGTTTTTT
CDR3 protein: CASRSQGAEDTGELFF
clone size: once
D gene: TRBD1
J gene: TRBJ2-2
V gene: TRBV7-9

CDR3 DNA: TGTGCCAGCAGTCAGAAGGGGACTATTGAGCAGTTCTTC
CDR3 protein: CASSQKGTIEQFF
clone size: .
D gene: TRBD2
J gene: TRBJ2-1
V gene: TRBV6-5

CDR3 DNA: TGTGCCAGCAGCGCCAGTTATGGACAGGGAATTTACGAGCAGTACTTC
CDR3 protein: CASSASYGQGIYEQYF
clone size: .
D gene: TRBD1
J gene: TRBJ2-7
V gene: TRBV9

CDR3 DNA: TGTGCCTGGAGTAAAGGACAGGGAGGTTACGAGACCCAGTACTTC
CDR3 protein: CAWSKGQGGYETQYF
clone size: .
D gene: TRBD1
J gene: TRBJ2-5
V gene: TRBV30

CDR3 DNA: TGCAGTGCTAGTGGGGCAGGGGGCTACTCCTACAATGAGCAGTTCTTC
CDR3 protein: CSASGAGGYSYNEQFF
clone size: .
D gene: TRBD1
J gene: TRBJ2-1
V gene: TRBV20-1

CDR3 DNA: TGTGCCGGGGGAGCGGGAGCTGAAGATACGCAGTATTTT
CDR3 protein: CAGGAGAEDTQYF
clone size: .
D gene: TRBD2
J gene: TRBJ2-3
V gene: TRBV2

CDR3 DNA: TGTGCCAGTAGTGACTCCAACCTCGTTTTTCTGTTCTTC
CDR3 protein: CASSDSNLVFLFF
clone size: few
D gene: .
J gene: TRBJ2-1
V gene: TRBV19

CDR3 DNA: TGTGCCAGTAGTTCTAGACCAGCTGGAACTAATGAAAAACTGTTTTTT
CDR3 protein: CASSSRPAGTNEKLFF
clone size: .
D gene: .
J gene: TRBJ1-4
V gene: TRBV19

CDR3 DNA: TGTGCCAGTAGTATATCTCATAATAGCTGGTACGAGCAGTACTTC
CDR3 protein: CASSISHNSWYEQYF
clone size: once
D gene: .
J gene: TRBJ2-7
V gene: TRBV19

CDR3 DNA: TGTGCCAGCAGCTCCGGGAGGTACCAAGAGACCCAGTACTTC
CDR3 protein: CASSSGRYQETQYF
clone size: once
D gene: TRBD2
J gene: TRBJ2-5
V gene: TRBV28